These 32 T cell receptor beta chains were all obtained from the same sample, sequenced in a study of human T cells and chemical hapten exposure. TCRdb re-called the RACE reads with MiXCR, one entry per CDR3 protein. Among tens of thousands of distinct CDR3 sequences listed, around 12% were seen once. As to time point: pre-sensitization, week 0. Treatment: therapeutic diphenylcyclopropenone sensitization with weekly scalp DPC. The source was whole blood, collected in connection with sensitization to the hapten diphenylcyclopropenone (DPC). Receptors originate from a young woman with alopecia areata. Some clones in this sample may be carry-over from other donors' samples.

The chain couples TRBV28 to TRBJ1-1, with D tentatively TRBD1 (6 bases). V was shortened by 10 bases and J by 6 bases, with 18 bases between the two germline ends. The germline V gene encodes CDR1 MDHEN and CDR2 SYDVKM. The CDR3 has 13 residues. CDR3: CATSGEISAEAFF. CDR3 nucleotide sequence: TGTGCCACCTCAGGGGAGATTTCAGCTGAAGCTTTCTTT.

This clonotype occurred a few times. For the CDR3, the DNA is TGCGCCAGCAGCCACGGGGAACAGGGAGGTACTGAAGCTTTCTTT. It yields the protein CASSHGEQGGTEAFF. The chain joins TRBV4-3 to TRBJ1-1; D perhaps matches TRBD1 (6 bases). The CDR3 has 15 residues. Germline-derived CDR1 and CDR2 are LGHNA and YSLEER. The germline V and J ends were trimmed by 3 bases and 5 bases, with 16 bases remaining between them.

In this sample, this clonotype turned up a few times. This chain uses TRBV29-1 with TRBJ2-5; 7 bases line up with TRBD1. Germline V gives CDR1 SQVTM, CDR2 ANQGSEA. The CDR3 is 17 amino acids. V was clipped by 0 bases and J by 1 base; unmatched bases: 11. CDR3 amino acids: CSVEDPRQGIFQETQYF. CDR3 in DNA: TGCAGCGTTGAAGACCCCCGACAGGGAATTTTCCAAGAGACCCAGTACTTC.

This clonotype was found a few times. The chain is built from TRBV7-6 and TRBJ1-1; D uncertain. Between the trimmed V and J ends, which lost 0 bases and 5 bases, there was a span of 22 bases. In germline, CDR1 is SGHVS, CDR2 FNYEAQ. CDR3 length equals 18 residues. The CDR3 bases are TGTGCCAGCAGCTTAGCACCAAGGGAAGCTGAAGGGTGGACTGAAGCTTTCTTT. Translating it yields CASSLAPREAEGWTEAFF.

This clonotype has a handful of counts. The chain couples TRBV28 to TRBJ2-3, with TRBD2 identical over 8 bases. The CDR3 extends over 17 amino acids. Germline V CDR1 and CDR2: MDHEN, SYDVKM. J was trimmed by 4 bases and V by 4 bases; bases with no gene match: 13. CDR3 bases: TGTGCCAGCAGTTATGGGACTAGGGGCGGGAGTGCAGATACGCAGTATTTT. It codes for CASSYGTRGGSADTQYF.

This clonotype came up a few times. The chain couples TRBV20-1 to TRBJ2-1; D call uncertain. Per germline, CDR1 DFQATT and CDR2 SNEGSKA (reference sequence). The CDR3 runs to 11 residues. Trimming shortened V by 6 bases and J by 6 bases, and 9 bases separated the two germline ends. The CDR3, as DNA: TGCAGTGCCAGCTTCCTCAATGAGCAGTTCTTC. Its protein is CSASFLNEQFF.

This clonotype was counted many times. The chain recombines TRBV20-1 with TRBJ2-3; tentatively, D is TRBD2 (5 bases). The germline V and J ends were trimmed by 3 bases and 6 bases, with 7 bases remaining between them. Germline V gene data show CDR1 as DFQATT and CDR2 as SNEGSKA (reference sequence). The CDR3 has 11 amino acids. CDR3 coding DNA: TGCAGTGCTAGTCGAGGGGATACGCAGTATTTT. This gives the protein CSASRGDTQYF.

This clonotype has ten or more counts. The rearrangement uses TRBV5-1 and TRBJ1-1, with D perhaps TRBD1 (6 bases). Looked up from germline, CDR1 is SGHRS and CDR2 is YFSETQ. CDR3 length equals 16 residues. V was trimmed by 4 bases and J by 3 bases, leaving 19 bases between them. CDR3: CASSPPTGAMDTEAFF. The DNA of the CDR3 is TGCGCCAGCAGCCCACCGACAGGAGCGATGGACACTGAAGCTTTCTTT. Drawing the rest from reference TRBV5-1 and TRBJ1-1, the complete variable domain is KAGVTQTPRYLIKTRGQQVTLSCSPISGHRSVSWYQQTPGQGLQFLFEYFSETQRNKGNFPGRFSGRQFSNSRSEMNVSTLELGDSALYLCASSPPTGAMDTEAFFGQGTRLTVV.

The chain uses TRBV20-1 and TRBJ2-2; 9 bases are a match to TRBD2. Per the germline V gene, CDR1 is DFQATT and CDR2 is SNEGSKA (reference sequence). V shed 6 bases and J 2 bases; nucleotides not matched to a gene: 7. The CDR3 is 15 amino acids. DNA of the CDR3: TGCAGTGCAAAGACTAGCGGCGGAAACACCGGGGAGCTGTTTTTT. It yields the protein CSAKTSGGNTGELFF.

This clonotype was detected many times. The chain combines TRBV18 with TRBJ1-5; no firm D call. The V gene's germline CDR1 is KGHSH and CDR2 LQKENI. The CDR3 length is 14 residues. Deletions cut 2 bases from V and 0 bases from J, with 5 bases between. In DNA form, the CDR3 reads TGTGCCAGCTCACCAGAGTATAGCAATCAGCCCCAGCATTTT. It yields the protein CASSPEYSNQPQHF. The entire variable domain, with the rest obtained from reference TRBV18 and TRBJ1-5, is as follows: NAGVMQNPRHLVRRRGQEARLRCSPMKGHSHVYWYRQLPEEGLKFMVYLQKENIIDESGMPKERFSAEFPKEGPSILRIQQVVRGDSAAYFCASSPEYSNQPQHFGDGTRLSIL.

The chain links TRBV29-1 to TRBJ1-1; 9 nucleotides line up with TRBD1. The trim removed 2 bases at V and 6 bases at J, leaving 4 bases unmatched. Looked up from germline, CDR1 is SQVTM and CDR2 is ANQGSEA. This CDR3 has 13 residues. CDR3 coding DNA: TGCAGCGTTGAAAGGGACAGGGACTCTGAAGCTTTCTTT. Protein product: CSVERDRDSEAFF.

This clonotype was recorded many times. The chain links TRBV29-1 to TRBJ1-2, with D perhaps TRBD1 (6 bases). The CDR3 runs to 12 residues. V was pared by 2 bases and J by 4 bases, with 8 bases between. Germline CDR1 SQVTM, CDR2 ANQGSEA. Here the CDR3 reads CSVERGTYGYTF. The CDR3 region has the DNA TGCAGCGTTGAAAGGGGGACCTATGGCTACACCTTC.

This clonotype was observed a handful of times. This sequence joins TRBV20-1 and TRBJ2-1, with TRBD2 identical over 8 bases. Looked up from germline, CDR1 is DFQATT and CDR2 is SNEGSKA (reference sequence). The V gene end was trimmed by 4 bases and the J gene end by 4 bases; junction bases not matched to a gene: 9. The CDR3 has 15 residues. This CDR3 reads CSATYTSGPYNEQFF. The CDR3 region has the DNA TGCAGTGCTACCTATACTAGCGGACCTTACAATGAGCAGTTCTTC.

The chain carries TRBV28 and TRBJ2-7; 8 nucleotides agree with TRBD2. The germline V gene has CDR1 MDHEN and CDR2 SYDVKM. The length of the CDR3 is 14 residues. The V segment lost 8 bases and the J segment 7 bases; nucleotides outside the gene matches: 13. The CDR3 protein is CASGRLAGPGEQYF. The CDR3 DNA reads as TGTGCCAGCGGGAGGCTAGCGGGTCCAGGGGAGCAGTACTTC.

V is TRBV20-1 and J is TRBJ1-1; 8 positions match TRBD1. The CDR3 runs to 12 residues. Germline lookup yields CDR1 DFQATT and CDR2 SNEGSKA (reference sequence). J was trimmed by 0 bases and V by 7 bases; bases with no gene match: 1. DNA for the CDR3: TGCAGTGGGGACAGGATGAACACTGAAGCTTTCTTT. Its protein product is CSGDRMNTEAFF.

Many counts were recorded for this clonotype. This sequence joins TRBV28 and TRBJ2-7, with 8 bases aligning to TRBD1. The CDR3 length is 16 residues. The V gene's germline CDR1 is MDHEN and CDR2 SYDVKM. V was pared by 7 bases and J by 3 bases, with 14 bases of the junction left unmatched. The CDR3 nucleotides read TGTGCCAGCACCCGTAGACCGGGACAGGCTGACTACGAGCAGTACTTC. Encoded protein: CASTRRPGQADYEQYF.

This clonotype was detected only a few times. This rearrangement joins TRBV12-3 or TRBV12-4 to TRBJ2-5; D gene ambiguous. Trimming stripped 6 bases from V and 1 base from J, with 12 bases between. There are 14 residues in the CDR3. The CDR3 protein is CASRMGTLQETQYF. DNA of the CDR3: TGTGCCAGCAGAATGGGTACACTCCAAGAGACCCAGTACTTC.

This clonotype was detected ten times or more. The CDR3 DNA sequence: TGTGCCAGCAGTTACATCCCTAGCGGGAGTCGAGGCACAGATACGCAGTATTTT. Translation: CASSYIPSGSRGTDTQYF. V and J are TRBV6-5 and TRBJ2-3; 10 bases map to TRBD2. The CDR3 is 18 residues long. Unmatched junction bases numbered 9, after V lost 2 bases and J lost 1 base. Germline V gives CDR1 MNHEY, CDR2 SVGAGI.

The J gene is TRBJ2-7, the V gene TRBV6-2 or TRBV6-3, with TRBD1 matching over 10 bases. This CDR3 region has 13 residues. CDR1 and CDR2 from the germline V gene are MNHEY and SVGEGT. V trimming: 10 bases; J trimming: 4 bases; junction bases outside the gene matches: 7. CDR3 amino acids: CATQGQGIYEQYF. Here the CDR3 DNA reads TGTGCCACCCAGGGACAGGGGATTTACGAGCAGTACTTC.

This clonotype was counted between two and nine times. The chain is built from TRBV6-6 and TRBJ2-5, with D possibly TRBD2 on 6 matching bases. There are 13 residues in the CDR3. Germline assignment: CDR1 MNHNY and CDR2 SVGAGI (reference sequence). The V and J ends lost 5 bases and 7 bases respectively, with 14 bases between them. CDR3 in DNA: TGTGCCAGCAGTCCCGGAGGGAAGGGGACCCAGTACTTC. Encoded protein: CASSPGGKGTQYF.

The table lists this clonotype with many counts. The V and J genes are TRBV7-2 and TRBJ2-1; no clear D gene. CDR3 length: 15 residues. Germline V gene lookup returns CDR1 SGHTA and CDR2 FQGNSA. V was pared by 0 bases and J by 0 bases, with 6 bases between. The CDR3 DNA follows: TGTGCCAGCAGCTTAGCCAGCCTCTCCTACAATGAGCAGTTCTTC. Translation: CASSLASLSYNEQFF.

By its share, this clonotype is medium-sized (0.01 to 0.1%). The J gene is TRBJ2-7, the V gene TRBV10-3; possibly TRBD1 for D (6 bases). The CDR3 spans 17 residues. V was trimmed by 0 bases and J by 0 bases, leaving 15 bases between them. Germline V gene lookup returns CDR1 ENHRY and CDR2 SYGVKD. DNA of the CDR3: TGTGCCATCAGTGAGTCGTTGGGGGCCCCACCCTCCTACGAGCAGTACTTC. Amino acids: CAISESLGAPPSYEQYF.

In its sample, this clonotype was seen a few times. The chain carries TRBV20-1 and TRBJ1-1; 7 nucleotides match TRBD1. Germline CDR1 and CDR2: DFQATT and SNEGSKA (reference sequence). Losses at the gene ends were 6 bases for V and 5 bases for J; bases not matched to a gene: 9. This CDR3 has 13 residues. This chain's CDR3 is CSAKKRQGTEAFF. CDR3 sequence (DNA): TGCAGTGCCAAAAAGAGACAGGGAACTGAAGCTTTCTTT.

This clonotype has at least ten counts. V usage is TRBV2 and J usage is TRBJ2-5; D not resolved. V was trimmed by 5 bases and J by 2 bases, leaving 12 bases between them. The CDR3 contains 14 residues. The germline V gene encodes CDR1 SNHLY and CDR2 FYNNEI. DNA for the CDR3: TGTGCCAGCAGTCAACGGACGCCACAAGAGACCCAGTACTTC. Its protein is CASSQRTPQETQYF.

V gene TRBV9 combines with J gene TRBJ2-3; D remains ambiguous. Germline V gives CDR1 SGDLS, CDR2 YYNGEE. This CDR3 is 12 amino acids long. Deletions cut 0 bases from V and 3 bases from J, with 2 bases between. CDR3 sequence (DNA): TGTGCCAGCAGCGTAGGGACAGATACGCAGTATTTT. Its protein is CASSVGTDTQYF.

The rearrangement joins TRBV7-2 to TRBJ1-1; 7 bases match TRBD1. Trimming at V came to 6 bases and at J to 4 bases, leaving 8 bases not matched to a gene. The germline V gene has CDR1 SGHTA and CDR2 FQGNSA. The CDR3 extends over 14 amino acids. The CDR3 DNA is TGTGCCAGCAGGCCTGACAGGGTTACCACTGAAGCTTTCTTT. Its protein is CASRPDRVTTEAFF.

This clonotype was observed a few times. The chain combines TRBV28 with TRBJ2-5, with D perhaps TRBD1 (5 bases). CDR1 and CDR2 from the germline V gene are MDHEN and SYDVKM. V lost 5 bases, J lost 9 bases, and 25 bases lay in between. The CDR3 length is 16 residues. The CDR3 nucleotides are TGTGCCAGCAGTACCACCCCTTCCCCAGCCATAGGGGCCCAGTACTTC. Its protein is CASSTTPSPAIGAQYF.

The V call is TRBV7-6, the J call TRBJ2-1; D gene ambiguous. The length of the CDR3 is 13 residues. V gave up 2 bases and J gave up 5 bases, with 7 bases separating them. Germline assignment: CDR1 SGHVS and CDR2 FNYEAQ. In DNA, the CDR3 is TGTGCCAGCAGCTTACTTCATGACAATGAGCAGTTCTTC. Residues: CASSLLHDNEQFF.

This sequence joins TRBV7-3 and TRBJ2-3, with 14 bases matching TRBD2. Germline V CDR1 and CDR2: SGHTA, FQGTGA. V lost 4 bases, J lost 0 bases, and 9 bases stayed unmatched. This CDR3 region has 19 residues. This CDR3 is CASSSRLAGGPLSTDTQYF. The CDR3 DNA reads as TGTGCCAGCAGCTCGAGACTAGCGGGAGGGCCCCTTAGCACAGATACGCAGTATTTT.

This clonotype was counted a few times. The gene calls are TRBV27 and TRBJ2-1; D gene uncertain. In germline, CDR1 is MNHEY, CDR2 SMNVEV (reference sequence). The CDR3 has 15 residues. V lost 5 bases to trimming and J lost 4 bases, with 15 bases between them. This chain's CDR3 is CASSPQLDLYNEQFF. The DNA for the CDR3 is TGTGCCAGCAGTCCCCAACTCGACCTTTACAATGAGCAGTTCTTC.

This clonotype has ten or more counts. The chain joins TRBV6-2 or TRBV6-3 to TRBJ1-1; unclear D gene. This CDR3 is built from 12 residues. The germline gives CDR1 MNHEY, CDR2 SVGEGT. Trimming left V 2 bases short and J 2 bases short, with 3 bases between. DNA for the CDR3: TGTGCCAGCAGTTACCGCAACACTGAAGCTTTCTTT. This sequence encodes CASSYRNTEAFF.

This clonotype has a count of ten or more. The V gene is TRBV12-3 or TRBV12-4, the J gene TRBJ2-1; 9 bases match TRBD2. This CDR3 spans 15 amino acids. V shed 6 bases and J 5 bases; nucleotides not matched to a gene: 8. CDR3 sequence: CASSRGLAGNNEQFF. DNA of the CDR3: TGTGCCAGCAGCCGGGGGCTAGCGGGAAACAATGAGCAGTTCTTC.